This T cell receptor beta chain originates from a study of T cells in narcolepsy. Regarding the study as a whole: No autoreactive T cell clone sequences appeared in some memory CD4+ repertoires. Healthy controls reportedly lacked the autoreactive clonotypes serially found in patients' blood.

Profiled with immunoSEQ multiplex PCR; TCRdb holds only in-frame clones, not every one. The sample lists approximately 35,000 clones, over 80% occurring once. On this clone: The antigen remains undetermined.

This TCR was recovered from a human donor in good health. The sample comprised memory (CD45RA-) CD4+ T cells from blood.

The CDR3 is CASSEGRVTDTQYF. In DNA form, the CDR3 reads TGTGCCAGCAGTGAAGGGAGGGTCACAGATACGCAGTATTTT. The chain combines TRBV6-1 with TRBJ2-3, with D tentatively TRBD2 (6 bases). CDR3 length: 14 residues. V was clipped by 1 base and J by 2 bases, with 7 bases between them. Germline lookup yields CDR1 MNHNS and CDR2 SASEGT.